This TCR beta chain was identified in a study of long-term antiretroviral therapy in people with HIV. The CDR3 is 16 residues long. Looked up from germline, CDR1 is SEHNR and CDR2 is FQNEAQ (reference sequence). Trimming took 5 bases from V and 1 from J, leaving 15 bases between them. Details on this clone: What it binds is unknown.

Study-wide results and caveats: Blood was collected between about 2003 and 2017, possibly under older ART regimens.

The immunoSEQ assay was v3.0, run at survey level. TCRdb's table, derived via immunoSEQ multiplex PCR, lists solely in-frame clones and lacks some. The sample contains about 40,000 clones, roughly 90% of which appear only once. The chain uses TRBV7-9 and TRBJ1-3, with no clear D. The specimen comprised unsorted PBMCs, sampled 1.2 years after starting antiretroviral therapy. The receptor's source is a woman between 50 and 59 years old with HIV. CDR3 amino acids: CASSVGRVGSGNTIYF. The CDR3 coding sequence is TGTGCCAGCAGCGTCGGTAGGGTAGGGTCTGGAAACACCATATATTTT.